These T cell receptor beta chains were read from a single sample in a study of metastatic and nonmetastatic thyroid tumors. TCRdb re-called clones from the PCR reads using MiXCR. The sample has roughly 21,000 clones; approximately 28% are singletons. Sequenced material: tumor tissue. Receptors originate from a male donor with papillary thyroid cancer or a benign thyroid nodule (not recorded which). Some clones in this sample may be carry-over from other donors' samples. The CDR3 runs from the conserved cysteine through the conserved F or W. Fields, in order: V gene, CDR3 protein.

v_gene: TRBV28
CDR3aa: CASSTKRTVLDTEAFF

v_gene: TRBV3-1
CDR3aa: CASSQGAEDTQYF

v_gene: TRBV30
CDR3aa: CACSGRYNEQFF

v_gene: TRBV4-1
CDR3aa: CASKTGLNTEAFF

v_gene: TRBV12-3/TRBV12-4
CDR3aa: CASSLGRDNYGYTF

v_gene: TRBV6-5
CDR3aa: CASSYDPRFGYTF

v_gene: TRBV7-9
CDR3aa: CASSLAPLEYGYTF

v_gene: TRBV20-1
CDR3aa: CSARDPAGNQPQHF

v_gene: TRBV7-9
CDR3aa: CASQGEVFTDTQYF

v_gene: TRBV11-1
CDR3aa: CASSLYGFGQGKEAFF

v_gene: TRBV7-3
CDR3aa: CASSPQAGERRGAFF

v_gene: TRBV6-1
CDR3aa: CASSSTSTGGANGYTF

v_gene: TRBV28
CDR3aa: CASSTFRGGAF

v_gene: TRBV11-2
CDR3aa: CASSPTTGMGYNEQFF

v_gene: TRBV5-1
CDR3aa: CASSLFNNEQFF

v_gene: TRBV11-3
CDR3aa: CASGRINYEQYF

v_gene: TRBV28
CDR3aa: CASRVSGGGYNEQFF

v_gene: TRBV20-1
CDR3aa: CSAEPGTSGTISYNEQFF

v_gene: TRBV19
CDR3aa: CASRDSSYTF

v_gene: TRBV6-1
CDR3aa: CASKNTGSSGNTIYF

v_gene: TRBV20-1
CDR3aa: CSARAPDGQGIYEQFF

v_gene: TRBV27
CDR3aa: CASSSPRTGGDSPLHF

v_gene: TRBV4-2
CDR3aa: CASSDHRDSTDTQYF

v_gene: TRBV6-6
CDR3aa: CASSYRTGVEQYF

v_gene: TRBV20-1
CDR3aa: CSAHITLAGGNYNEQFF

v_gene: TRBV11-3
CDR3aa: CASSLEVAVSYEQYF

v_gene: TRBV4-2
CDR3aa: CASSLGGLRDEQYF

v_gene: TRBV11-3
CDR3aa: CASSLGGEVNYEQYF

v_gene: TRBV2
CDR3aa: CASRVYRGDYEQYF

v_gene: TRBV7-6
CDR3aa: CASSLEAGGRNEQFF

v_gene: TRBV7-9
CDR3aa: CASSPGTIPAEAFF

v_gene: TRBV6-1
CDR3aa: CASSDSSGRSEQYF

v_gene: TRBV11-2
CDR3aa: CASSTFVQAGTEAFF

v_gene: TRBV3-1
CDR3aa: CASSQDEGPPNF

v_gene: TRBV3-1
CDR3aa: CASSQTWGGGGEKLFF

v_gene: TRBV27
CDR3aa: CASSFGGSRITGDLFF

v_gene: TRBV3-1
CDR3aa: CASSQHQHGINSPLHF

v_gene: TRBV6-2/TRBV6-3
CDR3aa: CASRPRTGGGGYTF

v_gene: TRBV5-1
CDR3aa: CASSLAYGSYEQYF

v_gene: TRBV20-1
CDR3aa: CSARDTRGGPGAFF

v_gene: TRBV6-2/TRBV6-3
CDR3aa: CASSSFPGTDSNQPQHF

v_gene: TRBV30
CDR3aa: CAWHNSGNTIYF

v_gene: TRBV28
CDR3aa: CASSSRRYEQYF

v_gene: TRBV6-1
CDR3aa: CASSQAANSYEQYF

v_gene: TRBV19
CDR3aa: CASTLNPITSGRYYEQYF

v_gene: TRBV25-1
CDR3aa: CASSVRDRETGELFF